These 20 T cell receptor beta chains were all obtained from the same sample, sequenced in a study of CD8+ T cells in alopecia areata. Treatment reported: oral pan-JAK inhibitor, 5-10 mg twice daily. Reverse transcription of extracted RNA yielded cDNA, which provided the sequencing template. Assay used: immunoSEQ multiplex PCR; TCRdb lists only in-frame clones, some missing. The sample comprises 180,000 or so clones, 51% of which are singletons, and about 9.5% rests with the top ten. Sequences were derived from CD8+ T cells sorted from blood, sampled between weeks 51 and 54, from a patient treated with tofacitinib. These receptors all stem from a human donor with alopecia areata.

This clone was seen a handful of times. CDR3: CASSSGGSKNIQYF. CDR3 DNA sequence: TGTGCCAGCAGTAGCGGGGGTTCCAAAAACATTCAGTACTTC. The rearrangement joins TRBV5-4 to TRBJ2-4; 9 bases align to TRBD2. Germline trimming cut 5 bases from V and 2 bases from J; bases unmatched to any gene: 2. The CDR3 covers 14 residues. CDR1 is SGHNT and CDR2 is YYREEE in the germline V gene (reference sequence).

This clone was counted only a few times. The chain recombines TRBV13 with TRBJ2-1, with 8 bases fitting TRBD2. In germline, CDR1 is PRHDT, CDR2 FYEKMQ (reference sequence). J gave up 5 bases and V 1 base, and 13 bases lay outside the gene matches. There are 18 residues in the CDR3. CDR3 protein: CASSLAGVPAGDNNEQFF. DNA of the CDR3: TGTGCCAGCAGCTTAGCAGGGGTCCCAGCGGGGGATAACAATGAGCAGTTCTTC.

J is TRBJ2-7 and V is TRBV4-3; TRBD2 aligns across 7 bases. The germline V gene has CDR1 LGHNA and CDR2 YSLEER. J lost 6 bases, V lost 4 bases, and 9 bases had no gene match. This CDR3 spans 14 amino acids. CDR3 residues: CASSPRRVAGEQYF. Here the CDR3 DNA reads TGCGCCAGCAGCCCGAGACGGGTAGCGGGCGAGCAGTACTTC.

This clone appeared a few times. The V gene is TRBV5-1, the J gene TRBJ1-1; D is unresolved. This CDR3 comprises 13 residues. V was shortened by 4 bases and J by 1 base, with 8 bases between the two germline ends. CDR1 is SGHRS and CDR2 is YFSETQ in the germline V gene. The CDR3 is CASSPDGNTEAFF. CDR3 DNA sequence: TGCGCCAGCAGCCCCGACGGGAACACTGAAGCTTTCTTT.

The CDR3 bases are TGTGCCAGTAGTATAGATAGGACAGCCTACAATGAGCAGTTCTTC. It specifies CASSIDRTAYNEQFF. The chain uses TRBV19 and TRBJ2-1, with D perhaps TRBD1 (6 bases). The V gene's germline CDR1 is LNHDA and CDR2 SQIVND (reference sequence). V lost 0 bases and J 2 bases, leaving 8 bases between the germline ends. CDR3 length equals 15 residues.

The CDR3 region is CASSLGRAISYNEQFF. For the CDR3, the DNA is TGTGCCAGCAGTTTAGGACGGGCTATCTCCTACAATGAGCAGTTCTTC. This chain links TRBV6-5 with TRBJ2-1; D gene unclear. Germline assignment: CDR1 MNHEY and CDR2 SVGAGI. The CDR3 totals 16 residues. The V gene lost 4 bases and the J gene lost 0 bases, with 13 bases spanning the gap.

The chain combines TRBV5-1 with TRBJ1-2, with a weak D call TRBD1 (5 bases). Germline CDR1 and CDR2: SGHRS and YFSETQ. Trimming took off 4 bases at V and 1 base at J, with 8 bases between the two ends. The CDR3 runs 13 residues. The chain's CDR3 is CASSPGRNYGYTF. For the CDR3, the DNA is TGCGCCAGCAGCCCGGGACGTAACTATGGCTACACCTTC.

In its sample, this clone was seen a few times. The chain is built from TRBV5-1 and TRBJ1-6; no reliable D call. Trimming left V 0 bases short and J 6 bases short, with 10 bases between. This CDR3 is built from 15 residues. Germline CDR1 SGHRS, CDR2 YFSETQ. The CDR3 protein is CASSLGPDLNSPLHF. In DNA, the CDR3 is TGCGCCAGCAGCTTGGGTCCGGACCTTAATTCACCCCTCCACTTT. The entire variable domain, with the rest obtained from reference TRBV5-1 and TRBJ1-6, is as follows: KAGVTQTPRYLIKTRGQQVTLSCSPISGHRSVSWYQQTPGQGLQFLFEYFSETQRNKGNFPGRFSGRQFSNSRSEMNVSTLELGDSALYLCASSLGPDLNSPLHFGNGTRLTVT.

This clone has just a few counts. The chain employs TRBV29-1 and TRBJ1-1; D call uncertain. This CDR3 is built from 14 residues. From germline, CDR1 is SQVTM and CDR2 ANQGSEA. The ends were cut back, 4 bases at V and 3 bases at J, with 15 bases in the middle. CDR3 sequence reads: CSVVDPGLDTEAFF. The CDR3 DNA is TGCAGCGTTGTTGACCCAGGTCTGGACACTGAAGCTTTCTTT.

The chain joins TRBV13 to TRBJ2-3; tentative D call: TRBD2 (5 bases). Trimming removed 5 bases at V and 0 bases at J, with 12 bases between. The CDR3 sequence is 15 residues long. The germline gives CDR1 PRHDT, CDR2 FYEKMQ (reference sequence). CDR3 sequence (DNA): TGTGCCAGCAGCCGAGGACTGGGAAGCACAGATACGCAGTATTTT. This translates into CASSRGLGSTDTQYF.

The V gene is TRBV5-1, the J gene TRBJ1-2; the match to TRBD1 covers 7 bases. After removal of 4 bases from V and 4 bases from J, the junction contained 4 bases not matched to a gene. Germline values: CDR1 SGHRS, CDR2 YFSETQ. This CDR3 comprises 13 residues. CDR3 in DNA: TGCGCCAGCAGCCCCCGGGACAGCTATGGCTACACCTTC. Its translation is CASSPRDSYGYTF.

V and J are TRBV29-1 and TRBJ2-3; D remains unclear. The germline V gene has CDR1 SQVTM and CDR2 ANQGSEA. The CDR3 has 8 residues. Here the CDR3 DNA reads TGCGGTGGGGATACGCAGTATTTT. Amino acids: CGGDTQYF.

The genes are TRBV6-6 and TRBJ1-1; D unclear. Trimming left V 5 bases short and J 12 bases short, with 13 bases between. Looked up from germline, CDR1 is MNHNY and CDR2 is SVGAGI (reference sequence). The CDR3 is 11 amino acids. CDR3 sequence reads: CASSPGQGPFF. DNA for the CDR3: TGTGCCAGCAGTCCGGGCCAAGGACCTTTCTTT.

The chain recombines TRBV15 with TRBJ1-1; D not certain. In germline, CDR1 is LNHNV, CDR2 YYDKDF (reference sequence). The germline V and J ends were trimmed by 4 bases and 0 bases, with 9 bases remaining between them. CDR3 length equals 14 residues. CDR3 amino acids: CATSTGRMNTEAFF. The CDR3, as DNA: TGTGCCACCAGCACGGGCAGAATGAACACTGAAGCTTTCTTT.

The rearrangement joins TRBV19 to TRBJ1-1; TRBD1 might be the D (5 bases). Between the trimmed V and J ends, which lost 9 bases and 0 bases, there was a span of 11 bases. This CDR3 contains 13 residues. In germline, CDR1 is LNHDA, CDR2 SQIVND (reference sequence). The DNA for the CDR3 is TGTGCCAGCGATGGGGGTTTGAACACTGAAGCTTTCTTT. This translates into CASDGGLNTEAFF.

The chain couples TRBV11-3 to TRBJ2-1, with TRBD1 matching 7 bases. Germline V gene lookup returns CDR1 SGHNT and CDR2 YENEEA. The CDR3 length is 11 residues. Trimming cost V 9 bases and J 8 bases; bases outside gene matches: 4. The CDR3 reads CASSGGHEQFF. The CDR3 nucleotides are TGTGCCAGTTCAGGGGGTCATGAGCAGTTCTTC.

This sequence joins TRBV5-6 and TRBJ2-7; 8 positions match TRBD2. Germline trimming cut 5 bases from V and 2 bases from J; bases unmatched to any gene: 6. Germline V CDR1 and CDR2: SGHDT, YYEEEE. CDR3 size: 14 residues. The CDR3: CASSGTSDTYEQYF. CDR3 bases: TGTGCCAGCAGTGGGACTAGTGATACCTACGAGCAGTACTTC.

This CDR3 reads CATSRVGASGRGGTQYF. CDR3 coding DNA: TGTGCCACCAGCAGAGTGGGGGCTAGCGGCCGTGGGGGGACCCAGTACTTC. The gene calls are TRBV15 and TRBJ2-5; TRBD2 is a possible D gene (7 bases). The CDR3 totals 17 residues. The V gene's germline CDR1 is LNHNV and CDR2 YYDKDF (reference sequence). Trimming pared 1 base from V and 7 bases from J, leaving 22 bases between.

This clone was observed a few times. The V gene is TRBV6-5, the J gene TRBJ1-1; perhaps TRBD1 as D (5 bases). Trimming cost V 0 bases and J 0 bases, with 8 bases left between them. This CDR3 region has 15 residues. The germline gives CDR1 MNHEY, CDR2 SVGAGI. Here the CDR3 DNA reads TGTGCCAGCAGTTACTCGGGGGAGGTGAACACTGAAGCTTTCTTT. This codes for CASSYSGEVNTEAFF.

Only a few counts were recorded for this clone. V is TRBV9 and J is TRBJ1-1; D call uncertain. Germline CDR1 is SGDLS and CDR2 is YYNGEE. Trimming took 0 bases from V and 3 from J, leaving 12 bases between them. CDR3 length: 15 residues. The CDR3 DNA reads TGTGCCAGCAGCGTAGATCCGACCCTTGACACTGAAGCTTTCTTT. It encodes CASSVDPTLDTEAFF.